The present entry profiles one T cell receptor (beta chain) with its context. Its antigen is not yet known. Within one base of it there is no much larger clone, and no base qualities were kept. CDR1 and CDR2 are drawn from the germline V gene (reference sequence): SEHNR, FQNEAQ. The CDR3 runs 14 amino acids, cysteine and phenylalanine included. The DNA shown is the 42-base CDR3, in frame from base 1. V gives up 4 bases and J gives up 6 bases, and the segment between their germline ends measures 12 bases. TCRbeta CDR3 regions were amplified from genomic DNA by means of the immunoSEQ Assay, a bias-controlled multiplex PCR. Regarding the original processing steps: The number of nucleated cells in each sample was estimated from the amplification of reference gene primers within the assay. To quantify the absolute abundance of each unique TCRbeta CDR3 rearrangement, sequence reads were collapsed and filtered. For each sample, productive Simpson clonality was calculated as the square root of Simpson's diversity index across productive rearrangements. TCRdb's version of the immuneACCESS table is confined to in-frame rearrangements and falls short of the full clone set. An unresolved V gene accounts for under half of the shortfall where checked; the remainder is of unknown origin. The D gene and trimming were derived from the DNA, and the V and J assignments and clone size from that table. The sample yields under 300,000 clones; approximately 86% were counted once. Of the sample, roughly 5% falls within the top ten clones.

This specimen comes from a study of blood T cell repertoires in COVID-19 (dated by TCRdb to about 2020). Turning to the overall study: Samples covering the acute and convalescent phases of COVID-19 were provided by collaborators in the United States, Italy and Spain. The dataset comprised deeply sampled blood TCRbeta repertoires from subjects exposed to, actively infected with, or recovered from COVID-19. The prospective study material was composed of cDNA or gDNA derived from T cells, B-cell-depleted T cells, or PBMCs. The sample metadata nearly always contained a de-identified subject ID, COVID-19 status, age in years and sex. The repertoires were released in a freely available public database intended as a resource for research on the immune response to SARS-CoV-2. Where available, HLA class I and class II types were obtained from metadata supplied by the sample provider rather than from assay-based typing. Samples were obtained from the ongoing ImmuneRACE study (first 160 participants) and from 950 to 1,500 subjects provided by 6 global collaborators.

Summary of the overall study and its limitations: Clinical and demographic metadata were provided uncurated, with the amount varying by source and participant.

Whole blood was collected in K2EDTA tubes by collaborating institutions according to the institutions' own protocols. For TCRbeta analysis, collaborators shipped samples as frozen whole blood, isolated PBMCs, or DNA extracted from either of those sample types. The sequence is built from TRBV7-9 and TRBJ1-4, with the D gene not clear enough to name. This clonotype was sampled from a human donor in a cohort sampled during active COVID-19. Sequencing was performed on peripheral blood. The CDR3 protein is CASSSDGRHEKLFF. Read as DNA, the sequence is TGTGCCAGCAGCTCGGACGGGAGACATGAAAAACTGTTTTTT.